This T cell receptor (beta chain) was recovered during a study of post-analysis software for immune sequencing data. Looking at the study overall: Included among the disease courses, which were recorded for the cohort, were relapsing-remitting, secondary progressive and progressive-relapsing multiple sclerosis. General study findings and limits: Four or five TRBV segments were more frequent in patients than controls; TRBV5-6, TRBV5-1 and TRBV20-1 belonged to this group. Normalized Chao1 diversity in multiple sclerosis patients fell significantly below that of controls.

V lost 8 bases and J lost 6; bases outside the gene matches: 7. Germline CDR1 is MNHEY and CDR2 is SMNVEV (reference sequence). The CDR3 consists of 12 residues. This clonotype turned up a few times. Its antigen is still unknown. TCR beta libraries were prepared from cDNA with unique molecular identifiers. TCRdb independently ran MiXCR on the PCR reads; one entry per CDR3 protein. The sample shows hundreds of thousands of distinct CDR3 sequences, under 55% of them seen only once. The specimen sequenced was blood. The chain is built from TRBV27 and TRBJ2-7, with 7 bases identical to TRBD2. The clonotype was recovered from a girl under 18 with multiple sclerosis. DNA for the CDR3: TGTGCCAGCTCCCTCGGGGGGATCGAGCAGTACTTC. This encodes CASSLGGIEQYF.